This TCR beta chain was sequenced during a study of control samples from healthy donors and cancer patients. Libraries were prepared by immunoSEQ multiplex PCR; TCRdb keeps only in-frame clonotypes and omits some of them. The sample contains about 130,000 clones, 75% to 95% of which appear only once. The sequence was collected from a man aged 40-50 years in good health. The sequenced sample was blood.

The CDR3 reads CASSGDGVPNSPLHF. The CDR3 DNA is TGTGCCAGCAGTGGGGACGGGGTACCAAATTCACCCCTCCACTTT. This rearrangement joins TRBV2 to TRBJ1-6, with a tentative D call TRBD1 (5 bases). The germline CDR1 and CDR2 sequences are SNHLY and FYNNEI. Trimming removed 4 bases at V and 7 bases at J, with 14 bases between. The CDR3 is made up of 15 amino acids.